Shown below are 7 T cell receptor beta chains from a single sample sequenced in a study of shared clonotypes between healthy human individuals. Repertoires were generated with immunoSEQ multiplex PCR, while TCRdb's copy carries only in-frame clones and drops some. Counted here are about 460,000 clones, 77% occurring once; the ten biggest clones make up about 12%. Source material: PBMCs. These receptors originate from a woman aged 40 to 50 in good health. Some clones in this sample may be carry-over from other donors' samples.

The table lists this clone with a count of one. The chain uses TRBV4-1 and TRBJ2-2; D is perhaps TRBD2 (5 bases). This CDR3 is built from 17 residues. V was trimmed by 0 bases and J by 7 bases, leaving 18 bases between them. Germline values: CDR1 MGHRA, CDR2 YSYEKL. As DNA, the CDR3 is TGCGCCAGCAGCCAAGAGCCAGCGGTGAACAATGGCGGGGAGCTGTTTTTT. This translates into CASSQEPAVNNGGELFF.

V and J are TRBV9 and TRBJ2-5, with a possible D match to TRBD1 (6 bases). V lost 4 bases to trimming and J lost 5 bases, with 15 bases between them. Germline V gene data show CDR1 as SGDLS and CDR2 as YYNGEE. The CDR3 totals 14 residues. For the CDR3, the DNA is TGTGCCAGCAGCCCCCGGACAGTAGCGGAGACCCAGTACTTC. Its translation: CASSPRTVAETQYF.

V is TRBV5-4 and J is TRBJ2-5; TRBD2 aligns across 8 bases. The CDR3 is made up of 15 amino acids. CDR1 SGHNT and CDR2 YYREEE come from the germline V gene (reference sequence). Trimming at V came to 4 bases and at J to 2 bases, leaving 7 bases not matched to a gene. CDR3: CASSPGGGRQETQYF. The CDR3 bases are TGTGCCAGCAGCCCCGGGGGGGGGAGGCAAGAGACCCAGTACTTC.

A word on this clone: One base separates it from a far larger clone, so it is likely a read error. The CDR3 reads CVSSLLVGEAFF. Written as DNA, the CDR3 is TGTGTCAGCAGCTTATTGGTAGGGGAAGCTTTCTTT. The chain couples TRBV7-9 to TRBJ1-1, with D hard to call. CDR1 and CDR2 (germline): SEHNR, FQNEAQ (reference sequence). There are 12 residues in the CDR3.

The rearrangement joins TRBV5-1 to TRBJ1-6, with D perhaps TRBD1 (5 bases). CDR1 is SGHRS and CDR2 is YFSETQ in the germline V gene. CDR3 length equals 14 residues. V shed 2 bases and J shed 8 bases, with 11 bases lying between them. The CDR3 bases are TGCGCCAGCAGCTTCGGGGCTGGGGATTCACCCCTCCACTTT. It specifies CASSFGAGDSPLHF.

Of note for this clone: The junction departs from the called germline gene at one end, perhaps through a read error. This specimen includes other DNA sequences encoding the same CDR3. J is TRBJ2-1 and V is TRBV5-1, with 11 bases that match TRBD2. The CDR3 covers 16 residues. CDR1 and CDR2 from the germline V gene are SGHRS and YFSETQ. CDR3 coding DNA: TGCGCTAGCAGCTGGACACCGGGACTAGCGGCTAATGAGCAGTTCTTC. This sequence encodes CASSWTPGLAANEQFF.

The CDR3 reads CASSPRTGVGRINTEAFF. In DNA form, the CDR3 reads TGTGCCAGCTCACCGCGGACAGGGGTGGGTCGCATAAACACTGAAGCTTTCTTT. The chain links TRBV18 to TRBJ1-1; 9 positions match TRBD1. V dropped 3 bases and J dropped 2; count of bases not matched to a gene: 13. Germline lookup yields CDR1 KGHSH and CDR2 LQKENI. CDR3 length: 18 amino acids.